The rows below give T cell receptor beta chains drawn from one sample of a study of cytotoxic CD8 clonotypes in ibrutinib-treated CLL. Profiled with immunoSEQ multiplex PCR; TCRdb holds only in-frame clones, not every one. The table lists roughly 130,000 clones, 75% to 95% of them singletons, with 10% to 11% in the top ten. Material: PBMCs, obtained after 12 months of ibrutinib treatment. The receptors were sampled from a human donor with chronic lymphocytic leukemia. CDR3s include the opening cysteine and the closing phenylalanine or tryptophan. A D gene is named only where the DNA matches it firmly. Expanded clones get a size class; other rows say once, few or many, or leave the size out.

CDR3 DNA | CDR3 protein | clone size | V gene | D gene | J gene | CDR3 length
TGCAGCGCAACCGGGACAGTCTTCTACGAGCAGTACTTC | CSATGTVFYEQYF | - | TRBV29-1 | TRBD1 | TRBJ2-7 | 13
TGTGCCAGCAGACAGGGGCGGGAGCAGTACTTC | CASRQGREQYF | - | TRBV27 | TRBD1 | TRBJ2-7 | 11
TGCGCCAGCAGCCTGGACTCCGCGAACACCGGGGAGCTGTTTTTT | CASSLDSANTGELFF | once | TRBV5-1 | - | TRBJ2-2 | 15
TGTGCCTGGAGTGGGACTAGCGGGAGTGGGCCCTACAATGAGCAGTTCTTC | CAWSGTSGSGPYNEQFF | - | TRBV30 | TRBD2 | TRBJ2-1 | 17
TGTGCCTGGAGTTCAGGGTCCACCTACGAGCAGTACTTC | CAWSSGSTYEQYF | - | TRBV30 | - | TRBJ2-7 | 13
TGTGCCAGCAGCCCCGACAGGATCGGGATTCAGTACTTC | CASSPDRIGIQYF | - | TRBV7-2 | - | TRBJ2-4 | 13
TGTGCCAGCAGTAAGGGGGGACTACCATTCACAGATACGCAGTATTTT | CASSKGGLPFTDTQYF | - | TRBV5-4 | - | TRBJ2-3 | 16
TGTGCCAGCAGCGCCTACGATGGGACACCTTCCTATGGCTACACCTTC | CASSAYDGTPSYGYTF | - | TRBV7-8 | - | TRBJ1-2 | 16
TGCAGCGTTGGAACAGCTGGTCGGACTTGGGATTCGAGGGGAGGCTACACCTTC | CSVGTAGRTWDSRGGYTF | - | TRBV29-1 | - | TRBJ1-2 | 18
TGTGCCAGCAGCCGAGAGGAGGGTGCCGAGCAGTACTTC | CASSREEGAEQYF | - | TRBV7-3 | - | TRBJ2-7 | 13
TGCGCCAGCAGCGTTGAGGGGGAGGGCTATGGCTACACCTTC | CASSVEGEGYGYTF | - | TRBV5-1 | - | TRBJ1-2 | 14
TGTGCCAGCAGCTTAAGAGGGACAGATACGCAGTATTTT | CASSLRGTDTQYF | - | TRBV11-3 | - | TRBJ2-3 | 13
TGTGCCAGCAGCCCTAGGACAGGGGGCTACGAGCAGTACTTC | CASSPRTGGYEQYF | - | TRBV27 | TRBD1 | TRBJ2-7 | 14
TGTGCCAGCTCCGAAGGCCCCCAAGGGACTAATGAAAAACTGTTTTTT | CASSEGPQGTNEKLFF | - | TRBV18 | - | TRBJ1-4 | 16
TGTGCCAGCAGTTTCGTTAGCGACAATGAGCAGTTCTTC | CASSFVSDNEQFF | - | TRBV28 | - | TRBJ2-1 | 13
TGTGCCAGCAGTTTCGGAAGCTCCTACAATGAGCAGTTCTTC | CASSFGSSYNEQFF | - | TRBV27 | - | TRBJ2-1 | 14